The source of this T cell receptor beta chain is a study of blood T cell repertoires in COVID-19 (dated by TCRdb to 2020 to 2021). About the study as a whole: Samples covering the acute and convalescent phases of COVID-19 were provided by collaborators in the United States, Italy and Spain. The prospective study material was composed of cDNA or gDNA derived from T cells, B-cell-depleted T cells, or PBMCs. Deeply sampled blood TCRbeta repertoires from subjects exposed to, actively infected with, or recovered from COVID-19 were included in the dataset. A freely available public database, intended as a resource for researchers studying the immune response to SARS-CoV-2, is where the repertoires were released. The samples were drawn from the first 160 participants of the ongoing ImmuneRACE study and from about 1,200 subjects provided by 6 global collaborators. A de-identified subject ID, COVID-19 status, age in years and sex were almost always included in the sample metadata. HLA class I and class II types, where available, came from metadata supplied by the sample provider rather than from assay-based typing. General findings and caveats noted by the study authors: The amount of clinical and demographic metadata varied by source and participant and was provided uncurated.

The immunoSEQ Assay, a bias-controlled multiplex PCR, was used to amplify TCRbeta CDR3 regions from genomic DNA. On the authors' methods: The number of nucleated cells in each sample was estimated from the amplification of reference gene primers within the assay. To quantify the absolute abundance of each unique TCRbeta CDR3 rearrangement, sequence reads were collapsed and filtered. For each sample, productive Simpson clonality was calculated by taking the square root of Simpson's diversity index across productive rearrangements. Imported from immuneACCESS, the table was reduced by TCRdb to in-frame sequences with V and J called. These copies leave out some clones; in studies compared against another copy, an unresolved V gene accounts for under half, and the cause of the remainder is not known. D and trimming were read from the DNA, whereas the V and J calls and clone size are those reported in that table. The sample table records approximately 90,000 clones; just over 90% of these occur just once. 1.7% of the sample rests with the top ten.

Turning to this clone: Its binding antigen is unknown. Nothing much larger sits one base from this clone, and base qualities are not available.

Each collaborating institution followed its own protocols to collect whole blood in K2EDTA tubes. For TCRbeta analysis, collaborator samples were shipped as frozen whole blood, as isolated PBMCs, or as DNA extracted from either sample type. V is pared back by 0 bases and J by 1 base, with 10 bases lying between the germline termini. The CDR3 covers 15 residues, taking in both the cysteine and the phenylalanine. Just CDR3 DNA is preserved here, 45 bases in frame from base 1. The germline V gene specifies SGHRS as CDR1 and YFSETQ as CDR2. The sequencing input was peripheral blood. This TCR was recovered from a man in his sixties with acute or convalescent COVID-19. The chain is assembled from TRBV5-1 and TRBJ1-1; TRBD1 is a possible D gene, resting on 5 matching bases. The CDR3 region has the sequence CASSLGGAGNTEAFF. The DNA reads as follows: TGCGCCAGCAGCTTGGGGGGCGCCGGGAACACTGAAGCTTTCTTT.